A selection of T cell receptor beta chains follows, all from one sample in a study of T cell responses to AZD1222 COVID-19 vaccine. Produced via immunoSEQ multiplex PCR; TCRdb's table is partial and in-frame only. The sample shows around 220,000 clones, 90% to 95% of them seen only once. The source material was peripheral blood, sampled 28 days after the second dose of the MenACWY control vaccine. The receptors shown here come from an adult who received the MenACWY meningococcal vaccine as a control. The CDR3 runs from the conserved cysteine through the conserved F or W. Each record gives: V gene, CDR3 protein.

TRBV28	CASTPTGGNTEAFF
TRBV4-2	CASSQETGLQETQYF
TRBV10-3	CAISTRGVQETQYF
TRBV5-1	CASKASGVMAGELFF
TRBV3-1/TRBV3-2	CASSQQGNGYTF
TRBV7-9	CASRSSEAFF
TRBV19	CASRSGGGPNGGYGYTF
TRBV9	CASSTSKDGMGGTEAFF
TRBV9	CASSLRDSLYEQYF
TRBV30	CAGHRGYQETQYF
TRBV7-2	CASSLAVDSSYEQYF
TRBV5-1	CASGDGSSGNTIYF
TRBV12-3/TRBV12-4	CASSINHGYTF
TRBV28	CASSFRGAGANVLTF
TRBV5-1	CASSSTPGTGLNEQFF
TRBV29-1	CSVTGHGNEAFF
TRBV9	CASTSGSEAFF
TRBV19	CASHRDRGQPQHF
TRBV11-2	CASSPLRNSYGYTF
TRBV2	CARTSGRVVASYNEQFF
TRBV5-4	CASSSGQTSPYEQYF
TRBV10-1	CASSEVGQGRLYSNQPQHF
TRBV2	CASSEGLVNYGYTF
TRBV13	CASSLGLSGNEKLFF
TRBV9	CASSMRDGGYTF